This entry lists 8 T cell receptor beta chains sequenced from one sample in a study of spatial heterogeneity in lung cancer (dated by TCRdb to the late 2010s). Receptor amplification or capture employed 5' RACE. The sequencer listed for this sample is NextSeq 500. TCRdb reprocessing: public reads trimmed at Q25 with fastp, clones called with MiXCR, in-frame beta chains kept. Every distinct CDR3 protein forms one entry, paired with its most common genes and DNA. This sample comprises about 5,400 distinct CDR3 sequences, 30% to 40% of them detected only once. The ten largest clones add up to 3% to 4% of the sample. The label giving this sample's time point can be read as: sample taken at primary tumor resection. For TCR sequencing, whole RNA was extracted from tumor and nontumor lung tissue, or from cryopreserved PBMC samples, and no cell sorting was done. The sequencing here drew on PBMCs, taken at surgery. The receptors were sampled from a female donor with early-stage non-small cell lung cancer.

Note on this clonotype: This beta chain is an off-target read within a library intended for alpha chains, so its frequency means little. The rearrangement uses TRBV29-1 and TRBJ2-5, with a weak D call TRBD1 (5 bases). V dropped 4 bases and J dropped 9 bases, with 15 bases sitting between them. The CDR3 covers 12 residues. Per the germline V gene, CDR1 is SQVTM and CDR2 is ANQGSEA. CDR3 coding DNA: TGCAGCGTTGTGACAGCCTCTTCCCCCCAGTACTTC. It yields the protein CSVVTASSPQYF. The entire variable domain, with the rest obtained from reference TRBV29-1 and TRBJ2-5, is as follows: SAVISQKPSRDICQRGTSLTIQCQVDSQVTMMFWYRQQPGQSLTLIATANQGSEATYESGFVIDKFPISRPNLTFSTLTVSNMSPEDSSIYLCSVVTASSPQYFGPGTRLLVL.

In this sample, this clonotype is medium-sized (0.01 to 0.1%). Because this beta chain is a stray read in a library intended to capture alpha chains, its abundance should not be given much weight. The rearrangement links TRBV29-1 to TRBJ2-3; a weak D match, TRBD1 (6 bases). The CDR3 loop spans 14 amino acids. CDR1 and CDR2 from the germline V gene are SQVTM and ANQGSEA. Deletions cut 5 bases from V and 4 bases from J, with 16 bases between. DNA of the CDR3: TGCAGCGTTTCAGGGACAACGAGCTCAGATACGCAGTATTTT. Its protein is CSVSGTTSSDTQYF.

Note on this clonotype: At one end the junction does not follow the germline gene, possibly because of a read error. Little can be read into the size of this beta chain, an off-target read in a library designed for alpha chains. This chain joins TRBV28 and TRBJ2-1, with D perhaps TRBD1 (6 bases). CDR1 and CDR2 from the germline V gene are MDHEN and SYDVKM. This CDR3 comprises 14 residues. Here the CDR3 reads CASGLQGPANEQFF. As DNA, the CDR3 is TGTGCCAGCGGTTTACAGGGACCAGCGAATGAGCAGTTCTTC.

This clonotype was detected only a few times. This beta chain appears as a stray read in a library generated for alpha chains; its size is not informative. The J gene is TRBJ2-3, the V gene TRBV3-1, with 9 positions matching TRBD2. This CDR3 region has 15 residues. The germline V gene encodes CDR1 LGHDT and CDR2 YNNKEL (reference sequence). V lost 6 bases, J lost 2 bases, and 6 bases stayed unmatched. The chain's CDR3 is CASRLSGGVTDTQYF. The CDR3, as DNA: TGTGCCAGCAGACTTAGCGGGGGAGTCACAGATACGCAGTATTTT.

This clonotype turned up a few times. The library was prepared for alpha chains; this beta chain is a stray read, so its frequency means little. The chain has TRBV9 and TRBJ2-5; TRBD2 matches at 7 bases. CDR3 length: 15 residues. Germline V lookup: CDR1 SGDLS, CDR2 YYNGEE. V dropped 1 base and J dropped 5; count of bases not matched to a gene: 8. The CDR3 DNA is TGTGCCAGCAGCGTACTTGCGGGGGTCTGGGAGACCCAGTACTTC. It yields the protein CASSVLAGVWETQYF.

Remarks on this clonotype: Because this beta chain is a stray read in a library intended to capture alpha chains, its abundance should not be given much weight. The chain carries TRBV7-2 and TRBJ2-7; a weak D match, TRBD1 (5 bases). The germline V gene has CDR1 SGHTA and CDR2 FQGNSA. The CDR3 is made up of 13 amino acids. V lost 4 bases and J 4 bases, leaving 11 bases between the germline ends. The CDR3 DNA reads TGTGCCAGCAGCTCCAGGGCGGCTTACGAGCAGTACTTC. Its translation is CASSSRAAYEQYF.

Worth noting for this clonotype: With the library built for alpha chains, this beta chain is off target and its frequency is not meaningful. This chain links TRBV29-1 with TRBJ2-7; no clear D. V lost 4 bases and J lost 2, with 12 bases in between. The germline gives CDR1 SQVTM, CDR2 ANQGSEA. CDR3 size: 13 residues. The CDR3 nucleotides are TGCAGCGTTGTTTGGCTCGGAGCCTACGAGCAGTACTTC. This gives the protein CSVVWLGAYEQYF.

On this clonotype itself: The size of this beta chain means little, since it is a stray read in a library made for alpha chains. J is TRBJ2-5 and V is TRBV5-1; no definite D call. V was clipped by 0 bases and J by 1 base, with 10 bases between them. Germline assignment: CDR1 SGHRS and CDR2 YFSETQ. The length of the CDR3 is 15 residues. The CDR3 sequence: CASSLDRYTQETQYF. The CDR3 DNA sequence: TGCGCCAGCAGCTTGGACCGCTATACCCAAGAGACCCAGTACTTC.